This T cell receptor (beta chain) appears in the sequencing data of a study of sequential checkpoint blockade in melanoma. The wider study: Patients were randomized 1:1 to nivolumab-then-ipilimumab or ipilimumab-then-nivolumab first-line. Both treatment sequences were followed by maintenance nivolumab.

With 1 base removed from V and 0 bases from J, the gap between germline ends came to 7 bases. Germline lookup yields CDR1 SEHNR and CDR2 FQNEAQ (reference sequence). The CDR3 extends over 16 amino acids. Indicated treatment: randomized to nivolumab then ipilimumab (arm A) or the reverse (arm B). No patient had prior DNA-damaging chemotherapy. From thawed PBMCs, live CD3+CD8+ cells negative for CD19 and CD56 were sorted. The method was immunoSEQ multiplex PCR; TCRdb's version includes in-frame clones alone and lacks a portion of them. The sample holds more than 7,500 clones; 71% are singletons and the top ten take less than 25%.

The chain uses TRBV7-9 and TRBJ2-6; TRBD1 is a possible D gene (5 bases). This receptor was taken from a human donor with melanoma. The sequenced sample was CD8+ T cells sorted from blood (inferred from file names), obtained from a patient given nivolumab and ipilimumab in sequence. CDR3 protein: CASSLGQLSGANVLTF. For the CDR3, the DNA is TGTGCCAGCAGCTTAGGACAGCTCTCTGGGGCCAACGTCCTGACTTTC.